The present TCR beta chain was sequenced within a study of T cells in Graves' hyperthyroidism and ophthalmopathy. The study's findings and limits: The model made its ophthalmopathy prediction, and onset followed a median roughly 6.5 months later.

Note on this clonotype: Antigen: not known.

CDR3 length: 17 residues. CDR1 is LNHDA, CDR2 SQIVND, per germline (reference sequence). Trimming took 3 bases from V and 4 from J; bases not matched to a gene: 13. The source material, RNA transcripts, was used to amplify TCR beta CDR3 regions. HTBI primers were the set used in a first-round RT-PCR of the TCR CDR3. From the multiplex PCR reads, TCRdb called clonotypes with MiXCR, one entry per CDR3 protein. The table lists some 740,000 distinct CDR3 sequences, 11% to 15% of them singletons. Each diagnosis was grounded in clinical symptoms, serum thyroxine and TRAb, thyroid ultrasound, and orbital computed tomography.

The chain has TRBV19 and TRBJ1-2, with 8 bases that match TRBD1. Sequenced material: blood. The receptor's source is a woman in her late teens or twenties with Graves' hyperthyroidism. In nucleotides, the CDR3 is TGTGCCAGTAGTATGGGGCAGGGGGCCTGGCTATCCTATGGCTACACCTTC. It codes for CASSMGQGAWLSYGYTF.